This entry concerns a single TCR beta chain. Generated by immunoSEQ multiplex PCR, the TCRdb table keeps only in-frame clones and is missing some. Of 85,000 to 100,000 clones in the sample, roughly 93% were seen once. The sample originates from a study of Tregs in tolerant kidney transplant recipients. The CDR3 loop spans 15 amino acids. V was clipped by 4 bases and J by 3 bases; unmatched bases: 5. CDR1 is SGHRS and CDR2 is YFSETQ in the germline V gene. Thawed PBMCs were FACS-sorted into unstimulated CD4+CD25+CD127- regulatory T cells, CD4+CD25- non-regulatory cells, CD4 and CD8 cells. This sequence joins TRBV5-1 and TRBJ2-1, with TRBD2 matching over 9 bases. The clonotype originates from a human donor who received a combined kidney and bone marrow transplant. Specimen: CD4+ T cells from blood, collected before the transplant. CDR3 residues: CASSNSGGIYNEQFF. The CDR3 DNA reads TGCGCCAGCAGCAATAGCGGGGGCATCTACAATGAGCAGTTCTTC.